A selection of T cell receptor beta chains follows, all from one sample in a study of blood T cell repertoires in COVID-19. Data came from immunoSEQ multiplex PCR; TCRdb stores just in-frame clones and leaves some out. In the table there are about 70,000 clones, about 86% of which are singletons. Input material: peripheral blood. The receptors come from a man between 65 and 85 years old with active COVID-19. Each CDR3 is given with its conserved first and last residue. D genes are given only for firm matches. For some rows the clone size is stated as once, few or many, or as a class when expanded; others skip it.

>once|TRBV15|TRBJ2-7|TRBD2
CATSRGGASGGAYEQYF
TGTGCCACCAGCAGAGGAGGGGCTAGCGGTGGGGCCTACGAGCAGTACTTC
>-|TRBV28|TRBJ1-6|-
CASRQGHYNSPLHF
TGTGCCAGCAGGCAAGGACACTATAATTCACCCCTCCACTTT
>-|TRBV18|TRBJ2-1|TRBD2
CASSPGLAASEQFF
TGTGCCAGCTCACCGGGACTAGCGGCGTCTGAGCAGTTCTTC
>-|TRBV30|TRBJ1-4|-
CAWGTPTGTNEKLFF
TGTGCCTGGGGGACCCCGACGGGTACTAATGAAAAACTGTTTTTT
>-|TRBV14|TRBJ1-1|TRBD1
CASSPPGQGGEAFF
TGTGCCAGCAGCCCGCCGGGGCAGGGGGGTGAAGCTTTCTTT
>few|TRBV4-1|TRBJ2-1|-
CASSQAALGNEQFF
TGCGCCAGCAGCCAAGCCGCCCTCGGCAATGAGCAGTTCTTC
>-|TRBV7-6|TRBJ1-5|-
CASSLGGGGGNQPQHF
TGTGCCAGCAGCTTAGGAGGGGGGGGTGGCAATCAGCCCCAGCATTTT
>-|TRBV28|TRBJ2-7|-
CASSWILDNSYEQYF
TGTGCCAGCAGTTGGATTTTGGACAACTCCTACGAGCAGTACTTC
>-|TRBV7-9|TRBJ2-1|-
CASSPGQYNEQFF
TGTGCCAGCAGCCCTGGACAGTACAATGAGCAGTTCTTC
>-|TRBV3-1/TRBV3-2|TRBJ2-7|TRBD2
CASSPARGVLPYEQYF
TGTGCCAGCAGCCCCGCTCGGGGGGTCCTACCCTACGAGCAGTACTTC
>-|TRBV11-2|TRBJ2-7|TRBD2
CASSRGVYEQYF
TGTGCCAGCAGCCGGGGGGTCTACGAGCAGTACTTC
>-|TRBV7-3|TRBJ2-7|-
CASSLGAGAYEQYF
TGTGCCAGCAGCTTGGGGGCCGGGGCCTACGAGCAGTACTTC
>-|TRBV12-5|TRBJ1-2|-
CASGRGTLGYGYTF
TGTGCTAGTGGCCGGGGGACCCTCGGCTATGGCTACACCTTC
>-|TRBV24-1|TRBJ2-1|TRBD1
CATSVGTGGSDEQFF
TGTGCCACCAGTGTGGGGACAGGGGGCTCGGATGAGCAGTTCTTC
>-|TRBV10-2|TRBJ2-2|-
CASSEQGNTGELFF
TGCGCCAGCAGCGAACAGGGGAACACCGGGGAGCTGTTTTTT
>-|TRBV3-1/TRBV3-2|TRBJ1-6|TRBD1
CASSHLGDSYSPLHF
TGTGCCAGCAGCCATCTAGGGGACAGTTATTCACCCCTCCACTTT
>-|TRBV21-1|TRBJ1-2|-
CASFQGHYGYTF
TGTGCCAGCTTTCAGGGCCACTATGGCTACACCTTC
>-|TRBV5-4|TRBJ2-1|-
CASSQEGSYNEQFF
TGTGCCAGCAGCCAAGAGGGCTCCTACAATGAGCAGTTCTTC
>-|TRBV7-8|TRBJ2-7|TRBD2
CASSGPGLEYYEQYF
TGTGCCAGCTCTGGGCCCGGACTAGAGTACTACGAGCAGTACTTC
>-|TRBV4-3|TRBJ2-4|TRBD2
CASSQEGGVGNIQYF
TGCGCCAGCAGCCAAGAGGGGGGGGTCGGAAACATTCAGTACTTC
>-|TRBV5-4|TRBJ2-1|-
CATLADSHNEQFF
TGTGCCACCCTCGCGGACTCCCACAATGAGCAGTTCTTC
>-|TRBV18|TRBJ2-1|TRBD2
CASSLGLANYNEQFF
TGTGCCAGCTCACTAGGACTAGCGAACTACAATGAGCAGTTCTTC
>-|TRBV27|TRBJ2-7|TRBD2
CASSRRTSGDYEQYF
TGTGCCAGCAGCCGCCGAACTAGCGGGGACTACGAGCAGTACTTC
>-|TRBV25-1|TRBJ2-5|-
CASTARETQYF
TGTGCCAGCACAGCCAGGGAGACCCAGTACTTC
>-|TRBV18|TRBJ1-2|-
CASQPRGRGGYTF
TGTGCCAGCCAACCCAGGGGTAGGGGTGGCTACACCTTC
>-|TRBV9|TRBJ1-4|TRBD1
CASSPGQGDEKLFF
TGTGCCAGCAGCCCGGGACAGGGAGACGAAAAACTGTTTTTT
>-|TRBV10-3|TRBJ1-1|-
CAISGGGRMNTEAFF
TGTGCCATCAGTGGAGGGGGACGGATGAACACTGAAGCTTTCTTT
>-|TRBV10-3|TRBJ2-6|-
CATAGQGHSSGANVLTF
TGTGCCACCGCCGGGCAGGGGCATAGCTCTGGGGCCAACGTCCTGACTTTC
>-|TRBV6-5|TRBJ2-1|-
CASRNRDFSYNEQFF
TGTGCCAGCAGGAACCGGGACTTCTCCTACAATGAGCAGTTCTTC
>-|TRBV6-4|TRBJ2-2|TRBD1
CASGEQGSTGELFF
TGTGCCAGCGGAGAACAGGGGTCTACCGGGGAGCTGTTTTTT
>-|TRBV2|TRBJ1-5|-
CASTGSPVSQPQHF
TGTGCCAGCACCGGGAGCCCCGTTTCTCAGCCCCAGCATTTT
>-|TRBV3-1/TRBV3-2|TRBJ2-1|-
CASGPPSYNEQFF
TGTGCCAGCGGGCCGCCATCCTACAATGAGCAGTTCTTC
>-|TRBV6-2/TRBV6-3|TRBJ2-1|TRBD2
CASSYPLAGVANEQFF
TGTGCCAGCAGTTACCCACTAGCGGGAGTAGCCAATGAGCAGTTCTTC
>-|TRBV30|TRBJ2-3|-
CAWTPRGDTQYF
TGTGCCTGGACCCCTCGGGGAGATACGCAGTATTTT
>-|TRBV30|TRBJ1-6|-
CAWSPGGDGSPLHF
TGTGCCTGGAGCCCGGGGGGGGACGGTTCACCCCTCCACTTT
>-|TRBV7-9|TRBJ2-7|-
CAYGRGATSYEQYF
TGTGCCTACGGTCGGGGGGCAACAAGTTACGAGCAGTACTTC
>-|TRBV10-2|TRBJ2-1|TRBD2
CASSDPPLAARGLGEQFF
TGCGCCAGCAGTGACCCCCCTCTAGCGGCCCGAGGGTTGGGTGAGCAGTTCTTC
>-|TRBV3-1/TRBV3-2|TRBJ2-5|TRBD2
CASSQGTSGQETQYF
TGTGCCAGCAGCCAAGGGACTAGCGGCCAAGAGACCCAGTACTTC
>-|TRBV3-1/TRBV3-2|TRBJ2-5|TRBD1
CASSQGQGAGETQYF
TGTGCCAGCAGCCAGGGACAGGGGGCAGGGGAGACCCAGTACTTC
>-|TRBV11-3|TRBJ2-3|TRBD1
CASSLVTGTGYTDTQYF
TGTGCCAGCAGCTTAGTAACCGGGACAGGGTACACAGATACGCAGTATTTT
>-|TRBV10-3|TRBJ2-7|TRBD1
CAISEEGQGAYEQYF
TGTGCCATCAGTGAGGAGGGACAGGGGGCCTACGAGCAGTACTTC